The clone carrying this TCR beta chain was counted many times. The antigen is not known. Germline V lookup: CDR1 MNHEY, CDR2 SVGAGI. V shed 6 bases, J shed 4 bases, and the junction held 10 bases outside the gene matches. This CDR3 contains 15 residues. An oligonucleotide containing a UMI was ligated to the 3' end of TCR cDNA. Whole blood, approximately 2.3 ml, came from adult healthy volunteers. Four PCR rounds used nested alpha and beta constant region primers plus the SP2 primer. TCRdb analysed the 5' RACE reads with MiXCR anew, one entry per CDR3 protein. The data show about 48,000 distinct CDR3 sequences, about 4.5% seen once. This sample was included in a study of naive and memory T cell subsets. Study-wide results and limits: Potentially, T cell activation and differentiation skew this RNA-based measurement.

This clonotype was obtained from a female donor in good health. V gene TRBV6-5 combines with J gene TRBJ2-5; 8 nucleotides align to TRBD1. The CDR3 coding sequence is TGTGCCAGCAGATATTGGACAGGGAAGGTAGAGACCCAGTACTTC. Protein: CASRYWTGKVETQYF.